This record covers a single T cell receptor beta chain. The CDR3 sequence is 16 residues long. V dropped 5 bases and J dropped 0 bases, with 14 bases sitting between them. The germline CDR1 and CDR2 sequences are MNHEY and SVGEGT. Study processing details: Using reference gene primer amplification, nucleated cell counts were estimated. TCRdb keeps only in-frame clones here, not all; method: immunoSEQ multiplex PCR. The V and J calls and clone size were taken over from that table, and D and trimming were inferred from the DNA. Of 50,000 to 65,000 clones in the sample, around 83% were seen once. This specimen belongs to a study of blood T cell repertoires in COVID-19.

The TCR originated in a human donor in a cohort sampled during active COVID-19. Sequencing input: peripheral blood. The rearrangement links TRBV6-2 or TRBV6-3 to TRBJ1-3, with TRBD1 as a possible D gene (6 bases). As DNA, the CDR3 is TGTGCCAGCAGTAGGCCTGGGACAATCTCTGGAAACACCATATATTTT. Protein product: CASSRPGTISGNTIYF.